This T cell receptor (beta chain) was identified during a study of neoadjuvant nivolumab and ipilimumab in lung cancer. Study observations and caveats: TCR clonality did not significantly correlate with pathologic tumor regression. Blood richness before therapy tracked richness in tumors resected after neoadjuvant therapy. From pretherapy to surgery, tumor richness and clonality rose with dual therapy. Only a small number of samples underwent TCR sequencing.

Some clones are missing from TCRdb's copy, which holds only in-frame ones; the method was immunoSEQ multiplex PCR. The data show around 20,000 clones, more than 65% seen once. This CDR3 is built from 15 residues. Per germline, CDR1 MDHEN and CDR2 SYDVKM. Trimming left V 0 bases short and J 2 bases short, with 11 bases between. Points on this clone: The antigen remains unidentified.

The chain couples TRBV28 to TRBJ2-7; D might be TRBD2 (5 bases). The source material was tumor tissue, sampled after neoadjuvant nivolumab, alone or with ipilimumab, at or shortly before surgery. This sequence was found in an adult with non-small cell lung cancer. The CDR3 reads CASSLWGSAAYEQYF. As DNA, the CDR3 is TGTGCCAGCAGTTTATGGGGTAGCGCGGCCTACGAGCAGTACTTC. The full variable domain, in which reference TRBV28 and TRBJ2-7 provide the parts outside the CDR3, is DVKVTQSSRYLVKRTGEKVFLECVQDMDHENMFWYRQDPGLGLRLIYFSYDVKMKEKGDIPEGYSVSREKKERFSLILESASTNQTSMYLCASSLWGSAAYEQYFGPGTRLTVT.